The clone carrying this T cell receptor (beta chain) was found many times. The antigen is unknown. These data originate in a study of T cells in Graves' hyperthyroidism and ophthalmopathy. On the study more broadly: Peripheral blood was acquired at first diagnosis, ahead of any therapy whatsoever.

Those patients with uncontrolled infection, other autoimmune disease, pregnancy or lactation were excluded. Trimming cost V 4 bases and J 1 base, with 4 bases left between them. The CDR3 contains 12 residues. Findings of the study overall: Most thyroid clonotypes expanded above 0.001 were also detected in blood.

The source material, RNA transcripts, was used to amplify TCR beta CDR3 regions. HTBI primers were used for first-round RT-PCR of the TCR CDR3. TCRdb re-called the multiplex PCR reads through MiXCR, storing one row per CDR3 protein. Of around 500,000 distinct CDR3 sequences in the sample, 22% were seen once. This receptor was obtained from a woman in her 70s with Graves' ophthalmopathy. The genes are TRBV12-3 or TRBV12-4 and TRBJ1-1; D remains unclear. The sample consisted of blood. The CDR3 loop reads CASSSANTEAFF. The CDR3 DNA follows: TGTGCCAGCAGTTCGGCGAACACTGAAGCTTTCTTT.